The TCR beta chain described here comes from a study of T cells after yellow fever vaccination (dated by TCRdb to the late 2010s). Background on the whole study: Libraries from fractions with low cell numbers were prepared with the SMART-Seq v4 Ultra Low Input RNA kit. Bulk TCR alpha and beta repertoires were sequenced longitudinally to track T-cell clones before and after primary and booster YFV17D yellow fever vaccination. Two healthy male donors made up the cohort, one aged 18 to 29 years and the other aged 30 to 39 years. Blood samples were taken at several timepoints before and after primary and secondary immunization, and bulk PBMC replicates and cell subsets were isolated.

The full study reports these points: A small share of clonotypes was detected in both CD4 and CD8 compartments, with the overlap likely arising from convergent recombination. The secondary T-cell response was found to be weaker but faster than the primary response, with a peak reached on day 5 rather than on day 15. Most clones expanded after primary vaccination were re-detected after the booster (around 96% of CD4 and around nine tenths of CD8), suggesting broad memory maintenance. FACS-sorted repertoires could contain abundant contaminating clonotypes from the bulk population, so computational filtering was required. Because only two donors were included in the study, the extent to which the findings can be generalized is limited.

This clonotype was picked up many times. Its cognate antigen has yet to be identified. No base quality values were provided; no much bigger clone lies one nucleotide off. The CDR3 spans 14 residues, from the cysteine through the phenylalanine. Of the read, only the CDR3 DNA is kept; its 42 bases are in frame from base 1. Trimming removed 4 bases from V and 6 bases from J; the gene matches leave 6 bases unexplained. CDR1 SGHRS and CDR2 YFSETQ were looked up in the germline V gene. TCR cDNA was synthesized by 5'RACE template switching, which introduced a universal primer site and unique molecular identifiers. Priming for cDNA synthesis came from both the TCR alpha and TCR beta constant segments. Two PCR steps were used to amplify libraries, with sample barcodes and sequencing adapters being added in the second step. Sequencing of libraries was performed on Illumina HiSeq 2500 (2x100 bp) or NovaSeq (2x150 bp). Under the source paper's analysis protocol: Reads were demultiplexed and collapsed into UMI consensus sequences with MIGEC, and V(D)J alignment was performed with MiXCR. Clonotypes responding to the vaccine were identified with edgeR on replicate PBMC samples, with the criteria of FDR below 0.01 and a log2 fold change above 5 up to day 15. CD4 or CD8 identity was assigned to each bulk clonotype according to whether the clonotype was present at higher abundance in the sequenced CD4 repertoire or the sequenced CD8 repertoire. TCRdb reanalyzed the raw reads on its own, using fastp at Q25 for trimming and MiXCR for clone calling, and kept in-frame beta chains. One record per CDR3 amino acid sequence lists the most common genes and DNA. These V and J calls rely on TCRdb rather than the paper's analysis. The sample records roughly 62,000 distinct CDR3 sequences, approximately 7.7% of which are singletons. The ten most abundant clones make up approximately 37% of the sample.

Read against the paper, the sample's treatment or condition label means: live attenuated yellow fever vaccine strain. A standard Ficoll-Paque protocol was used to isolate PBMCs from peripheral blood. CD4 and CD8 T-cell fractions were isolated with Dynabeads CD4 and CD8 positive selection kits. RNA was extracted with TriZol from bulk PBMCs, CD4 and CD8 fractions, and dextramer-positive and dextramer-negative fractions. This clonotype was obtained from a man aged 18 to 30 who received the YFV17D yellow fever vaccine. This material consisted of CD8+ T cells sorted from PBMCs, taken on the day of the first yellow fever vaccination. The chain is made from TRBV5-1 and TRBJ2-3; the central 9 bases match TRBD1. The DNA is TGCGCCAGCAGCCCCGGGACAGGGACCGATACGCAGTATTTT. It translates to CASSPGTGTDTQYF.